This T cell receptor beta chain was sequenced in a study of siplizumab effects on memory and regulatory T cells. Findings and caveats of the study: Proof of suppressive function in proliferating Tregs from siplizumab cultures was not established. Proliferating CD4+ or CD8+ clones, roughly 75-95% of them, lacked an assignable naive or memory phenotype.

V shed 7 bases and J shed 4 bases, with 13 bases lying between them. From germline, CDR1 is MNHEY and CDR2 SVGAGI. The CDR3 runs to 14 residues. To note about this clone: The antigen remains undetermined.

TCRdb's table, derived via immunoSEQ multiplex PCR, lists solely in-frame clones and lacks some. This table holds around 100,000 clones, approximately 92% found once. The chain recombines TRBV6-5 with TRBJ2-2; tentatively, D is TRBD2 (7 bases). The TCR originated in a human donor in good health. Material for sequencing was CD4+ T cells sorted from blood. The CDR3 sequence is CASMRGGVTGELFF. The CDR3 coding sequence is TGTGCCAGCATGAGAGGGGGGGTCACCGGGGAGCTGTTTTTT.